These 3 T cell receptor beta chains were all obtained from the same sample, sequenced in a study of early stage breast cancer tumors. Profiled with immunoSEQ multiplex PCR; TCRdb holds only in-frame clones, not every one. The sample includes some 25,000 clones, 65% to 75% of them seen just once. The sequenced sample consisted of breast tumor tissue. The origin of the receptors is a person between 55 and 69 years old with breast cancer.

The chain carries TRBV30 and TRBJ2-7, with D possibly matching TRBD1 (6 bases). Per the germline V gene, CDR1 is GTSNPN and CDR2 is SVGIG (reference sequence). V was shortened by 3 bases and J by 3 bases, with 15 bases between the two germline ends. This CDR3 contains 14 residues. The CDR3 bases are TGTGCCTGGAGCTTTGGGCAGGGGAACTACGAGCAGTACTTC. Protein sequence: CAWSFGQGNYEQYF.

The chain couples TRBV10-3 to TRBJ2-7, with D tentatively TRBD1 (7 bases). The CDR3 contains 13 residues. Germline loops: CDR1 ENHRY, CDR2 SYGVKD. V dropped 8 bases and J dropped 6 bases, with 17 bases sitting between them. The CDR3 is CAIEPQGGLEQYF. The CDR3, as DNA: TGTGCCATCGAGCCCCAGGGGGGTCTCGAGCAGTACTTC.

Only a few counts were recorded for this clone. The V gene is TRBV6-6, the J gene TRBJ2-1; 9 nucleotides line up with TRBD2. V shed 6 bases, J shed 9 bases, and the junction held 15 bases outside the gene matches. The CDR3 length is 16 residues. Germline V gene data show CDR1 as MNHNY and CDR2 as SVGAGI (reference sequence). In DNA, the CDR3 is TGTGCCAGCAGACCCCGCCCGATAGCGGGAGAATTTGAGCAGTTCTTC. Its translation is CASRPRPIAGEFEQFF.